The T cell receptor beta chain described here comes from a study of blood T cell repertoires in COVID-19. Study as a whole: The United States, Italy and Spain were the sources of the acute and convalescent COVID-19 samples. Sources were T cells, B-cell-depleted T cells, or PBMCs; the material itself was cDNA or gDNA.

Per the study methods: How many nucleated cells were present was estimated from reference gene primer amplification. The method was immunoSEQ multiplex PCR; TCRdb's version includes in-frame clones alone and lacks a portion of them. The V and J calls and clone size are taken from that table; D and trimming were inferred from the DNA. The sample holds some 120,000 clones; approximately 71% are singletons and the top ten take roughly 8.6%. The length of the CDR3 is 17 residues. J was trimmed by 2 bases and V by 4 bases; bases with no gene match: 8. Germline V gene sequence: CDR1 SGHRS, CDR2 YFSETQ. The specimen sequenced was peripheral blood. The rearrangement links TRBV5-1 to TRBJ2-5; 13 bases map to TRBD2. The sequence was collected from a human donor in a cohort sampled during active COVID-19. The CDR3 reads CASSRGLAGAKQETQYF. CDR3 nucleotides: TGCGCCAGCAGCCGTGGACTAGCGGGGGCGAAACAAGAGACCCAGTACTTC. Combining the CDR3 with reference TRBV5-1 and TRBJ2-5 gives the whole variable domain KAGVTQTPRYLIKTRGQQVTLSCSPISGHRSVSWYQQTPGQGLQFLFEYFSETQRNKGNFPGRFSGRQFSNSRSEMNVSTLELGDSALYLCASSRGLAGAKQETQYFGPGTRLLVL.